The rows below give T cell receptor beta chains drawn from one sample of a study of blood T cell repertoires in COVID-19. Sequenced by immunoSEQ multiplex PCR; TCRdb stores in-frame clones only, minus some. In the table there are roughly 120,000 clones, approximately 85% of which are singletons. Input material: peripheral blood. The receptor set was obtained from a woman between 55 and 75 years old with acute or convalescent COVID-19. CDR3s include the opening cysteine and the closing phenylalanine or tryptophan. A D gene is named only where the DNA matches it firmly. A row's size may be missing; if present it is once, few, many or a size class.

TRBV19,TRBD2,NA,TRBJ2-3,CASSPLASGHSDTQYF,TGTGCCAGTAGTCCCTTGGCTAGCGGCCATTCAGATACGCAGTATTTT
TRBV19,TRBD1,NA,TRBJ1-5,CASSSFRDRGSNQPQHF,TGTGCCAGTAGTAGCTTCAGGGACAGGGGAAGCAATCAGCCCCAGCATTTT
TRBV7-2,TRBD2,NA,TRBJ2-3,CASSFSLAGATDTQYF,TGTGCCAGCAGCTTTTCGCTAGCGGGGGCCACAGATACGCAGTATTTT
TRBV3-1/TRBV3-2,TRBD1,once,TRBJ1-5,CASSQGQGGQPQHF,TGTGCCAGCAGCCAAGGGCAGGGGGGTCAGCCCCAGCATTTT
TRBV5-6,TRBD1,NA,TRBJ1-5,CASSPGTGNQPQHF,TGTGCCAGCAGCCCAGGGACAGGTAATCAGCCCCAGCATTTT
TRBV11-3,TRBD1,NA,TRBJ1-5,CASSWGTGNQPQHF,TGTGCCAGCAGCTGGGGGACAGGAAATCAGCCCCAGCATTTT
TRBV6-5,TRBD2,once,TRBJ2-1,CASSALAGSYNEQFF,TGTGCCAGCAGCGCCCTAGCGGGCTCCTACAATGAGCAGTTCTTC
TRBV7-2,NA,NA,TRBJ2-3,CASSLGLDYTQYF,TGTGCCAGCAGCTTAGGGCTCGATTATACGCAGTATTTT
TRBV7-2,TRBD2,NA,TRBJ2-5,CASSPPAAKGAGGQETQYF,TGTGCCAGCAGCCCACCGGCGGCTAAAGGGGCGGGGGGACAAGAGACCCAGTACTTC
TRBV24-1,NA,NA,TRBJ2-3,CATSDLTSTADTQYF,TGTGCCACCAGTGATTTAACTAGCACCGCAGATACGCAGTATTTT
TRBV7-2,TRBD1,once,TRBJ1-6,CASSFTGDYNSPLHF,TGTGCCAGCAGCTTCACAGGGGACTATAATTCACCCCTCCACTTT
TRBV3-1/TRBV3-2,NA,once,TRBJ1-1,CASSQVAGVLGSEAFF,TGTGCCAGCAGCCAAGTGGCAGGGGTTCTGGGGTCTGAAGCTTTCTTT
TRBV7-9,TRBD1,NA,TRBJ1-2,CASSSSDRVNYGYTF,TGTGCCAGCAGCTCATCGGACAGGGTGAACTATGGCTACACCTTC
TRBV30,NA,NA,TRBJ1-4,CASPTPTNEKLFF,TGTGCCTCCCCTACCCCAACTAATGAAAAACTGTTTTTT
TRBV28,TRBD1,few,TRBJ2-2,CASRTGTGVTGELFF,TGTGCCAGCAGAACCGGGACAGGGGTGACCGGGGAGCTGTTTTTT
TRBV24-1,NA,NA,TRBJ1-6,CATTAGPNSPLHF,TGTGCCACCACCGCAGGGCCGAATTCACCCCTCCACTTT
TRBV7-8,NA,once,TRBJ2-3,CASSRRPGASTDTQYF,TGTGCCAGCAGCCGCCGTCCTGGGGCTAGCACAGATACGCAGTATTTT
TRBV9,NA,NA,TRBJ1-1,CASSVDGETGVFF,TGTGCCAGCAGCGTAGACGGCGAGACGGGTGTGTTCTTT
TRBV5-1,NA,NA,TRBJ2-2,CASSFGMGIDTGELFF,TGCGCCAGCAGCTTCGGCATGGGCATAGACACCGGGGAGCTGTTTTTT
TRBV9,TRBD1,NA,TRBJ1-3,CASSFYQGADGNTIYF,TGTGCCAGCAGCTTCTACCAGGGGGCGGACGGAAACACCATATATTTT
TRBV7-9,NA,NA,TRBJ1-2,CASSLRGRDDGYTF,TGTGCCAGCAGCTTACGGGGGAGGGACGATGGCTACACCTTC
TRBV4-3,TRBD1,NA,TRBJ2-3,CASSQDRRTGGADTQYF,TGCGCCAGCAGCCAAGATCGGAGGACAGGGGGGGCAGATACGCAGTATTTT
TRBV28,NA,NA,TRBJ2-5,CASSSRETQYF,TGTGCCAGCAGTTCTCGAGAGACCCAGTACTTC
TRBV27,TRBD1,NA,TRBJ1-1,CASSWDRVAEAFF,TGTGCCAGCAGCTGGGACAGGGTGGCTGAAGCTTTCTTT
TRBV4-3,TRBD1,NA,TRBJ1-5,CASSQGAGGNQPQHF,TGCGCCAGCAGCCAAGGCGCAGGGGGAAATCAGCCCCAGCATTTT
TRBV7-3,TRBD2,few,TRBJ2-3,CASSQGLERTDTQYF,TGTGCCAGCAGCCAAGGACTAGAAAGGACAGATACGCAGTATTTT
TRBV6-2/TRBV6-3,TRBD1,NA,TRBJ2-7,CASSWTGGGHEQYF,TGTGCCAGCAGTTGGACAGGGGGCGGGCACGAGCAGTACTTC
TRBV13,NA,NA,TRBJ2-7,CASSFARRGLYEQYF,TGTGCCAGCAGCTTCGCCCGGCGGGGCCTCTACGAGCAGTACTTC
TRBV11-2,NA,NA,TRBJ1-1,CASSLGAGTEAFF,TGTGCCAGCAGCTTAGGGGCTGGGACTGAAGCTTTCTTT
TRBV5-1,TRBD2,NA,TRBJ2-3,CASSSTAGPGTSGIPFTDTQYF,TGCGCCAGCAGCTCGACTGCCGGACCCGGGACTAGCGGGATTCCTTTCACAGATACGCAGTATTTT
TRBV29-1,NA,NA,TRBJ2-1,CSVETGSGNEQFF,TGCAGCGTTGAAACAGGATCGGGCAATGAGCAGTTCTTC
TRBV12-3/TRBV12-4,NA,few,TRBJ2-2,CALGGRAGELFF,TGTGCCTTAGGGGGGAGGGCCGGGGAGCTGTTTTTT
TRBV19,NA,NA,TRBJ2-3,CASSTWASTDTQYF,TGTGCCAGTAGCACTTGGGCCTCCACAGATACGCAGTATTTT
TRBV28,NA,NA,TRBJ2-5,CASSFLVQETQYF,TGTGCCAGCAGTTTTCTAGTCCAAGAGACCCAGTACTTC
TRBV5-4,TRBD1,few,TRBJ2-7,CASSQNLPGTGEDEQYF,TGTGCCAGCAGCCAAAACCTCCCAGGGACAGGGGAGGACGAGCAGTACTTC
TRBV7-3,NA,NA,TRBJ2-5,CASSLMVQGGTQYF,TGTGCCAGCAGCTTAATGGTACAGGGTGGGACCCAGTACTTC